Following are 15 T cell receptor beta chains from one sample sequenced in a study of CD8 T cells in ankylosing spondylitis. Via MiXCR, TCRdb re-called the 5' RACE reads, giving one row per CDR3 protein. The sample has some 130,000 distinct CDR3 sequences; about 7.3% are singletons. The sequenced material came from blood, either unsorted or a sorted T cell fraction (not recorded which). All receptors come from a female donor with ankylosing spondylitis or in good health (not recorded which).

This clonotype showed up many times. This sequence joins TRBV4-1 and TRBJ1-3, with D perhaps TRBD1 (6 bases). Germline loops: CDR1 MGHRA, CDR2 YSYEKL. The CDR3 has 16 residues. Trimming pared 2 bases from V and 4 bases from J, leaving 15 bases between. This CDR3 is CASSQPTQGSGNTIYF. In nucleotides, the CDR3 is TGCGCCAGCAGCCAACCGACACAGGGTTCAGGAAACACCATATATTTT.

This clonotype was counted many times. Written as DNA, the CDR3 is TGCAGTGCTAGAGGACAGGGTTATCCTGTTGTGACTAATGAAAAACTGTTTTTT. Protein product: CSARGQGYPVVTNEKLFF. The V gene is TRBV20-1, the J gene TRBJ1-4; 7 nucleotides agree with TRBD1. The CDR3 has 18 amino acids. With 1 base clipped from V and 2 bases from J, the junction kept 13 bases outside the gene matches. Looked up from germline, CDR1 is DFQATT and CDR2 is SNEGSKA (reference sequence).

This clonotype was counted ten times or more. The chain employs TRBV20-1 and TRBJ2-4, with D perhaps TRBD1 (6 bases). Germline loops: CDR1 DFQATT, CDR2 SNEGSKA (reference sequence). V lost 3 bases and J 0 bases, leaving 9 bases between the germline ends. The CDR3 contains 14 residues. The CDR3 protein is CSARGHQAKNIQYF. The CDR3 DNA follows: TGCAGTGCTAGGGGACACCAAGCCAAAAACATTCAGTACTTC.

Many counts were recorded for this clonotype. The CDR3 here is CASSTTSGDTNEQFF. The CDR3, as DNA: TGTGCCAGCAGCACCACTAGCGGGGATACCAATGAGCAGTTCTTC. This chain links TRBV7-6 with TRBJ2-1; 10 bases line up with TRBD2. Germline V gives CDR1 SGHVS, CDR2 FNYEAQ. CDR3 size: 15 residues. The V gene end was trimmed by 5 bases and the J gene end by 6 bases; junction bases not matched to a gene: 7.

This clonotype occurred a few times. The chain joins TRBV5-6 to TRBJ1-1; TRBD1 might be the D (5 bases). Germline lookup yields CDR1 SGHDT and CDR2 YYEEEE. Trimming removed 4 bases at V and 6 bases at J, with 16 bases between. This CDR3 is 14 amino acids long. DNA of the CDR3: TGTGCCAGCAGCCCTGGGGGGGGATTAGCTGAAGCTTTCTTT. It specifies CASSPGGGLAEAFF.

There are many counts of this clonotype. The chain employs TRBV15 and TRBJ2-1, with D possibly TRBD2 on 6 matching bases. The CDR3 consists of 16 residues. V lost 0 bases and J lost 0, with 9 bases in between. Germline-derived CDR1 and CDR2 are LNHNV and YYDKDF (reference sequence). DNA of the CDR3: TGTGCCACCAGCAGAGAGGGGGGTAGCTCCTACAATGAGCAGTTCTTC. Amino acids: CATSREGGSSYNEQFF.

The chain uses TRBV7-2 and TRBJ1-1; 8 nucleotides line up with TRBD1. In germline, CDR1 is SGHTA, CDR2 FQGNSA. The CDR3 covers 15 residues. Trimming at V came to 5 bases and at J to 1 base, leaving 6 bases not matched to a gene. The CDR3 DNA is TGTGCCAGCAGCCCGGACAGGGTCAGGAACACTGAAGCTTTCTTT. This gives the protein CASSPDRVRNTEAFF.

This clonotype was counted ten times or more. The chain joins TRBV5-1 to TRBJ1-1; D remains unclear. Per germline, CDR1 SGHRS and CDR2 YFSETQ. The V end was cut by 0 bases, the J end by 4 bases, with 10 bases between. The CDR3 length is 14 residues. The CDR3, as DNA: TGCGCCAGCAGCTTGGCCCGACTGGCCACTGAAGCTTTCTTT. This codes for CASSLARLATEAFF.

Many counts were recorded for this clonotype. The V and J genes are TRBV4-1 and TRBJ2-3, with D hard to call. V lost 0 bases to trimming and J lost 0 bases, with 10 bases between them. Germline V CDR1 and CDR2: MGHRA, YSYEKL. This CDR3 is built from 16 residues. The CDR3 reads CASSQDPLPSTDTQYF. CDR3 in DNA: TGCGCCAGCAGCCAAGACCCCCTCCCTAGCACAGATACGCAGTATTTT.

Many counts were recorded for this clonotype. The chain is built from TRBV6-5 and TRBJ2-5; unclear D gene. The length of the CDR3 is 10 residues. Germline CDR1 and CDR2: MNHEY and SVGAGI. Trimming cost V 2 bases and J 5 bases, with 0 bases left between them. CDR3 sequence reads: CASSYETQYF. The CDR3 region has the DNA TGTGCCAGCAGTTACGAGACCCAGTACTTC.

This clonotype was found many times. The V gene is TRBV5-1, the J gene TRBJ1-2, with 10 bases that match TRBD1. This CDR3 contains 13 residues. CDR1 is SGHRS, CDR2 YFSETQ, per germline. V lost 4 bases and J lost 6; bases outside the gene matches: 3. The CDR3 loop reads CASSAGTGDGYTF. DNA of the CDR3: TGCGCCAGCAGCGCCGGGACAGGGGATGGCTACACCTTC.

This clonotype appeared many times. The DNA of the CDR3 is TGTGCCAGCAGCCCTGGGACCTACTATGGCTACACCTTC. Its protein is CASSPGTYYGYTF. V and J are TRBV11-2 and TRBJ1-2; D perhaps matches TRBD1 (5 bases). From germline, CDR1 is SGHAT and CDR2 FQNNGV. The CDR3 has 13 residues. Trimming cost V 5 bases and J 3 bases, with 10 bases left between them.

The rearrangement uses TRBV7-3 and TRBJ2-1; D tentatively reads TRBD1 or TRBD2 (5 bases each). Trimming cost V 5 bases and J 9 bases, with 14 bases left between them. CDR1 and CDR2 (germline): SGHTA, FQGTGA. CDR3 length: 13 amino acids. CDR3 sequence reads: CASSPTDEGEQFF. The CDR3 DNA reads TGTGCCAGCAGCCCGACAGACGAGGGTGAGCAGTTCTTC.

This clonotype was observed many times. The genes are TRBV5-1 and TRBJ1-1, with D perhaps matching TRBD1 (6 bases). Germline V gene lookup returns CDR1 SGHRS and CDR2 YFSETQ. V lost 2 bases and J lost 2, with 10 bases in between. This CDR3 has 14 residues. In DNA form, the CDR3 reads TGCGCCAGCAGCTTTACCGGGGGCAACACTGAAGCTTTCTTT. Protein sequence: CASSFTGGNTEAFF.

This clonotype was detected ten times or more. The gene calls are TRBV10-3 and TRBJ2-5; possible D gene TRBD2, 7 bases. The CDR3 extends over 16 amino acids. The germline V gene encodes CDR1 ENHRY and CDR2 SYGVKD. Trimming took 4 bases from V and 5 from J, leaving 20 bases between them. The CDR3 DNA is TGTGCCATCAGTGGCCTTGGGGGGGGGGCCTTGGAGACCCAGTACTTC. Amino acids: CAISGLGGGALETQYF.